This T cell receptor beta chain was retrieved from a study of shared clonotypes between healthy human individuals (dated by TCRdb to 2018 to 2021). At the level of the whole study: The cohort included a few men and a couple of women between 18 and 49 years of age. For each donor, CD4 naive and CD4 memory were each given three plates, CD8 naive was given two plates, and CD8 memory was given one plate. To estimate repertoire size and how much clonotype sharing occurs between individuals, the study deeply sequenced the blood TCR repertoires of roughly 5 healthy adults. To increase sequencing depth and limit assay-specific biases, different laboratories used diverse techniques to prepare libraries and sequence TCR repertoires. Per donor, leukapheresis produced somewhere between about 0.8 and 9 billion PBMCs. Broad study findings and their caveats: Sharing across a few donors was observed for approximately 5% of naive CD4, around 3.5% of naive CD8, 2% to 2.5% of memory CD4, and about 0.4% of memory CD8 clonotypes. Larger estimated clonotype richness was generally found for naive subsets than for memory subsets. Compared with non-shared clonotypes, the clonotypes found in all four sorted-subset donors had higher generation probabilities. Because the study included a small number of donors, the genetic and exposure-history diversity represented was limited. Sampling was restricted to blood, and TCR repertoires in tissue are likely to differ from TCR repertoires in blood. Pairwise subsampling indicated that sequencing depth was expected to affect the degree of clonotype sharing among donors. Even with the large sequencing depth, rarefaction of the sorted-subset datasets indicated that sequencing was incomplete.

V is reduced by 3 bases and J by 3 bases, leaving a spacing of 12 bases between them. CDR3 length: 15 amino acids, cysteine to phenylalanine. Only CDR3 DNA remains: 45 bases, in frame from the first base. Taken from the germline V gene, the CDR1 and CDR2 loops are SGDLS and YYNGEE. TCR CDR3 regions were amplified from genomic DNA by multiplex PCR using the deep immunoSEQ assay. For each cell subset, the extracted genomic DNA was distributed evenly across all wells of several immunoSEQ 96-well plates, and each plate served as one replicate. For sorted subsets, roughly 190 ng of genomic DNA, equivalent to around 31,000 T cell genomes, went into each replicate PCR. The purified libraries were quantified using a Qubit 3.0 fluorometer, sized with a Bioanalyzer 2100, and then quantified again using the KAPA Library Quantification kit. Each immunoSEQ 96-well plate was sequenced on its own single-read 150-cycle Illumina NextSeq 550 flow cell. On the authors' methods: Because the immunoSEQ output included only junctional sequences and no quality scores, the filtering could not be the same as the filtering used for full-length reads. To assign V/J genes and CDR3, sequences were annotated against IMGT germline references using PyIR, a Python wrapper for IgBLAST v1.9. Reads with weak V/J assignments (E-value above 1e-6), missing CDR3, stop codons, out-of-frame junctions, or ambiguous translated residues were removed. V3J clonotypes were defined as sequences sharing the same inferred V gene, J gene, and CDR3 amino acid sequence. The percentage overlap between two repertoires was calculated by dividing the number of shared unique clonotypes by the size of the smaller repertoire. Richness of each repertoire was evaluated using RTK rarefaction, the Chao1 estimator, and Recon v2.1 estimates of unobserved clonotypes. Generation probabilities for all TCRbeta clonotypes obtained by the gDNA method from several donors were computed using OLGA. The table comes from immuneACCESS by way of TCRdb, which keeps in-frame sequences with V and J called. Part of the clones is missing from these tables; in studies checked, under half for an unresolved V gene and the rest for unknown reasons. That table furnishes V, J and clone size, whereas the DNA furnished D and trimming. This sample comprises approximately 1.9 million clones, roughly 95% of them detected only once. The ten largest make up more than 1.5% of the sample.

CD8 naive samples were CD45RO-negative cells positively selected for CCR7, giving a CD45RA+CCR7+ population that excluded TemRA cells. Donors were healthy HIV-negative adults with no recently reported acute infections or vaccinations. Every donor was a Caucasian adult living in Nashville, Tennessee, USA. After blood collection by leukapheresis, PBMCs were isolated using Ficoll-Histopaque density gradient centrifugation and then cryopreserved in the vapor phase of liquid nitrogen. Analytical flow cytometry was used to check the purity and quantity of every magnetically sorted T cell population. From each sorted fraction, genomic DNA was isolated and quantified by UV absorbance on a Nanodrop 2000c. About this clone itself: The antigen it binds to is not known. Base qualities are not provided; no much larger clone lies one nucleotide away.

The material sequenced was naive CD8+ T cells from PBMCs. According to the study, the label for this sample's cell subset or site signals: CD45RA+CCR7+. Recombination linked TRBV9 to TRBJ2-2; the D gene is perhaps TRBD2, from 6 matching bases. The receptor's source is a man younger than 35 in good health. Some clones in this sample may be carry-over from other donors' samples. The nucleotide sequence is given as TGTGCCAGCAGCGCGCGACTAGGACACACCGGGGAGCTGTTTTTT. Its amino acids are CASSARLGHTGELFF.